Listed here are 21 T cell receptor beta chains from one sample, sequenced in a study of blood T cell repertoires in COVID-19. Produced via immunoSEQ multiplex PCR; TCRdb's table is partial and in-frame only. In the table there are around 100,000 clones, more than 80% of which are singletons. What was sequenced was peripheral blood. The source is a human donor in a cohort sampled during active COVID-19.

The chain combines TRBV2 with TRBJ1-6, with a tentative D call TRBD1 (6 bases). The CDR3 has 14 residues. Looked up from germline, CDR1 is SNHLY and CDR2 is FYNNEI. V lost 6 bases and J lost 9, with 15 bases in between. The CDR3 reads CASSEDSLGSPLHF. The CDR3 nucleotides read TGTGCCAGCAGCGAGGACAGTTTGGGTTCACCCCTCCACTTT.

This sequence joins TRBV20-1 and TRBJ2-3, with D unclear. The CDR3 covers 11 residues. Germline assignment: CDR1 DFQATT and CDR2 SNEGSKA (reference sequence). V was pared by 6 bases and J by 6 bases, with 10 bases between. CDR3 sequence reads: CSATRRDTQYF. For the CDR3, the DNA is TGCAGTGCAACCAGGCGTGATACGCAGTATTTT.

The V and J genes are TRBV6-5 and TRBJ1-6; 9 bases line up with TRBD1. CDR1 MNHEY and CDR2 SVGAGI come from the germline V gene. The CDR3 has 13 residues. The V gene end was trimmed by 11 bases and the J gene end by 10 bases; junction bases not matched to a gene: 9. DNA of the CDR3: TGTGCCGAAAAGCGGACAGGGGAATCACCCCTCCACTTT. This encodes CAEKRTGESPLHF.

This clone was observed a few times. The chain is built from TRBV3-1 (or the pseudogene TRBV3-2) and TRBJ2-7, with TRBD2 identical over 9 bases. The germline CDR1 and CDR2 sequences are LGHDT and YNNKEL (reference sequence). V shed 1 base, J shed 4 bases, and the junction held 5 bases outside the gene matches. The CDR3 contains 15 residues. In DNA form, the CDR3 reads TGTGCCAGCAGCCAAGGGCTAGCGGGGCGTTACGAGCAGTACTTC. This encodes CASSQGLAGRYEQYF.

The rearrangement uses TRBV27 and TRBJ2-1; TRBD2 matches 7 bases. Germline CDR1 is MNHEY and CDR2 is SMNVEV (reference sequence). This CDR3 has 16 residues. V trimming: 2 bases; J trimming: 4 bases; junction bases outside the gene matches: 8. The CDR3 region is CASSLRGAGPYNEQFF. CDR3 bases: TGTGCCAGCAGTTTAAGGGGAGCGGGACCATACAATGAGCAGTTCTTC.

The V and J genes are TRBV12-5 and TRBJ2-3; possibly TRBD2 for D (7 bases). From germline, CDR1 is LGHNT and CDR2 FRNRAP. The CDR3 extends over 15 amino acids. Trimming cost V 6 bases and J 5 bases, with 18 bases left between them. CDR3 protein: CASGGGTRGGDTQYF. CDR3 DNA sequence: TGTGCTAGTGGCGGGGGGACCCGAGGGGGAGATACGCAGTATTTT.

The chain carries TRBV4-3 and TRBJ2-7; 8 nucleotides align to TRBD2. The CDR3 covers 16 residues. Trimming took 0 bases from V and 2 from J; bases not matched to a gene: 6. Per the germline V gene, CDR1 is LGHNA and CDR2 is YSLEER. The CDR3 DNA reads as TGCGCCAGCAGCCAAGATCGGGGGGGCTACACCTACGAGCAGTACTTC. Amino acid sequence: CASSQDRGGYTYEQYF.

The chain joins TRBV19 to TRBJ1-1, with 8 bases that match TRBD1. The CDR3 is 13 residues long. Losses at the gene ends were 5 bases for V and 4 bases for J; bases not matched to a gene: 3. CDR1 is LNHDA and CDR2 is SQIVND in the germline V gene (reference sequence). CDR3 amino acids: CASSDRGFTEAFF. In nucleotides, the CDR3 is TGTGCCAGTAGTGACAGGGGATTCACTGAAGCTTTCTTT.

J is TRBJ1-1 and V is TRBV7-9, with a possible D match to TRBD1 (5 bases). The CDR3 consists of 16 residues. Trimming cost V 5 bases and J 0 bases, with 16 bases left between them. Germline CDR1 reads SEHNR; CDR2 reads FQNEAQ (reference sequence). This CDR3 is CASSPDSGVMNTEAFF. The CDR3 DNA reads TGTGCCAGCAGCCCTGACAGTGGAGTCATGAACACTGAAGCTTTCTTT. The variable domain in full, completed from reference TRBV7-9 and TRBJ1-1, reads DTGVSQNPRHKITKRGQNVTFRCDPISEHNRLYWYRQTLGQGPEFLTYFQNEAQLEKSRLLSDRFSAERPKGSFSTLEIQRTEQGDSAMYLCASSPDSGVMNTEAFFGQGTRLTVV.

This clone is a singleton in its sample. One end of the junction varies from germline; a read error may be responsible. V is TRBV7-7 and J is TRBJ2-1; possible D gene TRBD1, 5 bases. The CDR3 has 14 residues. CDR1 is SSHAT, CDR2 FNYEAQ, per germline (reference sequence). The CDR3 coding sequence is TGTGCTAGCAGCGATACAGGAACTGGCAATGAGCAGTTCTTC. Translating gives CASSDTGTGNEQFF. The whole variable domain, filled in from reference TRBV7-7 and TRBJ2-1, reads GAGVSQSPRYKVTKRGQDVTLRCDPISSHATLYWYQQALGQGPEFLTYFNYEAQPDKSGLPSDRFSAERPEGSISTLTIQRTEQRDSAMYRCASSDTGTGNEQFFGPGTRLTVL.

A single count supports this clone. V gene TRBV6-6 combines with J gene TRBJ1-5; 9 bases align to TRBD1. The CDR3 runs 15 residues. Germline values: CDR1 MNHNY, CDR2 SVGAGI (reference sequence). V was pared by 2 bases and J by 2 bases, with 1 base of the junction left unmatched. The CDR3 DNA is TGTGCCAGCAGTTACGGGGACAGGGGCAATCAGCCCCAGCATTTT. It codes for CASSYGDRGNQPQHF.

The V gene is TRBV28, the J gene TRBJ2-5; 13 bases are shared with TRBD2. Germline V gene data show CDR1 as MDHEN and CDR2 as SYDVKM. V shed 2 bases, J shed 2 bases, and the junction held 8 bases outside the gene matches. The CDR3 is 18 residues long. In DNA, the CDR3 is TGTGCCAGCAGTTTAACTAGCGGGAGGGCTGGGTGGCAAGAGACCCAGTACTTC. Encoded protein: CASSLTSGRAGWQETQYF. Complete variable domain (other parts from reference TRBV28 and TRBJ2-5): DVKVTQSSRYLVKRTGEKVFLECVQDMDHENMFWYRQDPGLGLRLIYFSYDVKMKEKGDIPEGYSVSREKKERFSLILESASTNQTSMYLCASSLTSGRAGWQETQYFGPGTRLLVL.

This chain joins TRBV29-1 and TRBJ2-7; 8 nucleotides line up with TRBD2. This CDR3 contains 12 residues. CDR1 and CDR2 from the germline V gene are SQVTM and ANQGSEA. V shed 5 bases and J 4 bases; nucleotides not matched to a gene: 4. CDR3 DNA: TGCAGCGTTATAACTAGCGGATACGAGCAGTACTTC. It translates to CSVITSGYEQYF.

The genes are TRBV24-1 and TRBJ2-2, with TRBD2 identical over 13 bases. Germline CDR1 reads KGHDR; CDR2 reads SFDVKD. Trimming took 3 bases from V and 4 from J; bases not matched to a gene: 10. The CDR3 length is 19 residues. The CDR3 loop reads CATSDPRTSGRRGTGELFF. Written as DNA, the CDR3 is TGTGCCACCAGTGATCCCCGGACTAGCGGGAGAAGAGGCACCGGGGAGCTGTTTTTT.

This chain connects TRBV27 to TRBJ1-5, with 8 bases lining up with TRBD1. Germline CDR1 reads MNHEY; CDR2 reads SMNVEV (reference sequence). The CDR3 runs to 15 residues. The junction had 4 bases not matched to a gene; V was cut back by 6 bases and J by 0 bases. The CDR3 loop is CASRFGQGSNQPQHF. Here the CDR3 DNA reads TGTGCCAGCAGATTTGGACAGGGTAGCAATCAGCCCCAGCATTTT.

The J gene is TRBJ1-1, the V gene TRBV19; weak D call: TRBD1 (6 bases). Germline V CDR1 and CDR2: LNHDA, SQIVND (reference sequence). The CDR3 runs 15 residues. V dropped 8 bases and J dropped 3 bases, with 19 bases sitting between them. CDR3 sequence: CASADRAGGHTEAFF. The DNA for the CDR3 is TGTGCCAGTGCCGACCGGGCCGGGGGGCACACTGAAGCTTTCTTT.

The chain uses TRBV7-8 and TRBJ2-1, with 7 nucleotides matching TRBD2. Trimming took 3 bases from V and 12 from J; bases not matched to a gene: 8. Germline V gene data show CDR1 as SGHVS and CDR2 as FQNEAQ. The CDR3 is 13 residues long. This CDR3 is CASSFGGSVGQFF. The DNA for the CDR3 is TGTGCCAGCAGCTTTGGCGGGAGTGTCGGGCAGTTCTTC.

The chain joins TRBV6-5 to TRBJ2-2; D might be TRBD2 (5 bases). The V gene's germline CDR1 is MNHEY and CDR2 SVGAGI. V was pared by 1 base and J by 5 bases, with 14 bases between. CDR3 length: 16 amino acids. Here the CDR3 reads CASSYYPTGRTGELFF. The CDR3 coding sequence is TGTGCCAGCAGTTACTATCCGACGGGGAGAACCGGGGAGCTGTTTTTT.

The table lists this clone with a few counts. CDR3 residues: CASRGGASGNTIYF. The CDR3 coding sequence is TGTGCCAGTAGAGGGGGGGCCTCTGGAAACACCATATATTTT. The gene calls are TRBV19 and TRBJ1-3; TRBD1 might be the D (6 bases). There are 14 residues in the CDR3. Trimming shortened V by 6 bases and J by 0 bases, and 9 bases separated the two germline ends. Germline CDR1 is LNHDA and CDR2 is SQIVND (reference sequence).

The chain recombines TRBV28 with TRBJ2-1; TRBD1 might be the D (6 bases). Germline values: CDR1 MDHEN, CDR2 SYDVKM. V was pared by 6 bases and J by 4 bases, with 16 bases between. The CDR3 has 15 amino acids. CDR3 coding DNA: TGTGCCAGCAGCTATAGAGGGGGACCTTACAATGAGCAGTTCTTC. This encodes CASSYRGGPYNEQFF.

The chain uses TRBV18 and TRBJ2-5, with 10 bases matching TRBD2. Looked up from germline, CDR1 is KGHSH and CDR2 is LQKENI. V shed 6 bases, J shed 2 bases, and the junction held 6 bases outside the gene matches. The CDR3 loop spans 15 amino acids. CDR3 residues: CASSTLAGEQETQYF. The CDR3 coding sequence is TGTGCCAGCTCGACCCTAGCGGGAGAGCAAGAGACCCAGTACTTC.